Listed here is a single T cell receptor (beta chain). Libraries were prepared by immunoSEQ multiplex PCR; TCRdb keeps only in-frame clonotypes and omits some of them. Of 350,000 or so clones detected, around 87% appear once; the ten largest clones hold more than 9%. This specimen comes from a study of blood T cell repertoires in COVID-19. J lost 4 bases, V lost 4 bases, and 9 bases had no gene match. This CDR3 region has 17 residues. The V gene's germline CDR1 is SGHRS and CDR2 YFSETQ. Sequenced material: peripheral blood. The chain is built from TRBV5-1 and TRBJ2-3; 13 nucleotides match TRBD2. The receptor comes from a woman in her twenties or thirties with COVID-19, enrolled during active disease. This chain's CDR3 is CASSDQLAGGPADTQYF. DNA for the CDR3: TGCGCCAGCAGCGATCAACTAGCGGGAGGGCCCGCAGATACGCAGTATTTT. The variable domain in full, completed from reference TRBV5-1 and TRBJ2-3, reads KAGVTQTPRYLIKTRGQQVTLSCSPISGHRSVSWYQQTPGQGLQFLFEYFSETQRNKGNFPGRFSGRQFSNSRSEMNVSTLELGDSALYLCASSDQLAGGPADTQYFGPGTRLTVL.